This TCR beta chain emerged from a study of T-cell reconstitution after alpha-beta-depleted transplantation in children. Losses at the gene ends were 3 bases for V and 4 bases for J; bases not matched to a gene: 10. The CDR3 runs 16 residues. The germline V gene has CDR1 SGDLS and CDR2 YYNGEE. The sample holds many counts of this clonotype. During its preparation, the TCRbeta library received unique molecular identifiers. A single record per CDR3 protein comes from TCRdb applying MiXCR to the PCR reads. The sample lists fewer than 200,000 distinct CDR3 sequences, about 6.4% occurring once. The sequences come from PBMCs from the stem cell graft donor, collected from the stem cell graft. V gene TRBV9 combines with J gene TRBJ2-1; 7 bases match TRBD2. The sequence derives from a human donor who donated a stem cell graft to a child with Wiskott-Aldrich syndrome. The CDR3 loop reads CASSARPSGGYNEQFF. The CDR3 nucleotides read TGTGCCAGCAGCGCGCGGCCTAGCGGAGGATACAATGAGCAGTTCTTC.